Sequencing of this TCR beta chain was carried out in a study of naive and memory T cell subsets. CDR3 size: 15 residues. Per the germline V gene, CDR1 is SQVTM and CDR2 is ANQGSEA. The J segment lost 4 bases and the V segment lost 6 bases, leaving 9 bases of the junction unmatched. Both TRBC1 and TRBC2 were covered by a beta constant-region primer of two equimolar oligonucleotides. A 12-nucleotide UMI and the SP2 primer were added to the cDNA 3' end by oligonucleotide ligation. TCRdb itself ran the UMI-ligation and nested PCR reads through MiXCR, one entry per CDR3 protein. Of 3,000 or so distinct CDR3 sequences in the sample, approximately 7% were seen once.

This clonotype was obtained from a human donor in good health. The J gene is TRBJ2-1, the V gene TRBV29-1; 10 bases match TRBD1. The specimen sequenced was effector memory CD8+ T cells from blood. Subset given: effector memory, CD45RA- CD27-. Here the CDR3 reads CSVWGTGVNYNEQFF. Written as DNA, the CDR3 is TGCAGCGTCTGGGGGACAGGGGTTAATTACAATGAGCAGTTCTTC.